This TCR beta chain was captured by sequencing in a study of radiotherapy plus CTLA-4 blockade in lung cancer. Regarding this clone: Its antigen remains unknown.

Sequencing was performed with immunoSEQ multiplex PCR; in TCRdb, only in-frame clones are kept and a portion is missing. Altogether more than 40,000 clones are present, less than 85% being singletons, with the ten largest covering 11%. The ends were cut back, 5 bases at V and 0 bases at J, with 17 bases in the middle. The CDR3 spans 16 residues. CDR1 SGHTA and CDR2 FQGNSA come from the germline V gene. Study-level points and caveats: After radiotherapy and ipilimumab, tumor-derived clones expanded in peripheral blood.

Receiving focal radiation plus CTLA-4 blockade with ipilimumab were patients who had chemo-refractory metastatic non-small-cell lung cancer. This sequence joins TRBV7-2 and TRBJ2-7, with D perhaps TRBD2 (5 bases). This receptor was taken from a human donor with non-small cell lung cancer who had stable disease on radiotherapy plus ipilimumab. The sample was peripheral blood, taken from a patient treated with radiotherapy plus ipilimumab. In nucleotides, the CDR3 is TGTGCCAGCAGCCCCCCGGGAACACCTTACTCCTACGAGCAGTACTTC. Its protein is CASSPPGTPYSYEQYF.